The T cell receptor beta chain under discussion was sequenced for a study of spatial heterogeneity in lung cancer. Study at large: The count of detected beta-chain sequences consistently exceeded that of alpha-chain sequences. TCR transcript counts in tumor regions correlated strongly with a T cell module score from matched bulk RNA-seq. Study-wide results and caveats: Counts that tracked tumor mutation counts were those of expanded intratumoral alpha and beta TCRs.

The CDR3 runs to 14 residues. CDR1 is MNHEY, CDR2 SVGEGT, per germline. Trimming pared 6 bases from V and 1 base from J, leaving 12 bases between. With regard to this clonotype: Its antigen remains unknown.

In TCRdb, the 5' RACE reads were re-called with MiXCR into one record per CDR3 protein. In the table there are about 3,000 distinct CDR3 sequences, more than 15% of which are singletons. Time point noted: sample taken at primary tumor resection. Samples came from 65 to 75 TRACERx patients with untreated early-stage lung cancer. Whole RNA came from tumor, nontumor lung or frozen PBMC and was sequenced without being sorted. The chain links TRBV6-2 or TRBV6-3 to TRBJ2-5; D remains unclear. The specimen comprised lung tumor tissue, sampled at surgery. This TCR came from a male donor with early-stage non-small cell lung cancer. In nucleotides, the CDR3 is TGTGCCAGCAGCCAGAGTGGCTCCCAAGAGACCCAGTACTTC. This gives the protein CASSQSGSQETQYF.